This T cell receptor (beta chain) was captured by sequencing in a study of blood T cell repertoires in COVID-19. Study summary: PBMCs, B-cell-depleted T cells, or T cells provided the cDNA or gDNA that made up the material.

As processed by the authors: It was from reference gene primer amplification that nucleated cell counts were estimated. TCRdb's copy holds only in-frame clones and misses some; the assay was immunoSEQ multiplex PCR. That table supplies the V and J calls and clone size; D and trimming were determined from the DNA. The sample has 85,000 to 110,000 clones; roughly nine tenths are singletons. The sequence came from a man aged 45-65 years in a cohort sampled during active COVID-19. The sample taken for sequencing was peripheral blood.

The CDR3 bases are TGTGCCAGCAGCTTGCCAGGGATCACGAAACTGTTTTTT. Amino acid sequence: CASSLPGITKLFF. The rearrangement joins TRBV5-6 to TRBJ1-4, with D possibly TRBD1 on 5 matching bases. Germline CDR1 is SGHDT and CDR2 is YYEEEE. The CDR3 runs 13 residues. Between the trimmed V and J ends, which lost 1 base and 11 bases, there was a span of 12 bases.